These 25 T cell receptor beta chains came from one sample sequenced in a study of graft-versus-host responses after intestinal transplantation. The protocol was immunoSEQ multiplex PCR, while the TCRdb copy is restricted to in-frame clones and leaves out a portion. The sample lists approximately 28,000 clones; just under 95% were seen once. Sequencing was performed on PBMCs, taken 66 days after intestinal transplant. Receptor source: a human patient who received an intestinal transplant, so some T cells may come from the graft donor.

This clone was seen just once. V is TRBV7-8 and J is TRBJ1-5, with D perhaps TRBD1 (6 bases). This CDR3 region has 19 residues. Trimming removed 3 bases at V and 0 bases at J, with 21 bases between. The V gene's germline CDR1 is SGHVS and CDR2 FQNEAQ. For the CDR3, the DNA is TGTGCCAGCAGCTTGAACAGGGAAGTATTCCCGTATAGCAATCAGCCCCAGCATTTT. Its protein product is CASSLNREVFPYSNQPQHF.

This clone was counted only a few times. The V gene is TRBV10-3, the J gene TRBJ2-1, with TRBD1 identical over 9 bases. CDR1 ENHRY and CDR2 SYGVKD come from the germline V gene. J lost 1 base, V lost 4 bases, and 2 bases had no gene match. The CDR3 spans 15 residues. DNA of the CDR3: TGTGCCATCAGTGCACAGGGGGCATCCTACAATGAGCAGTTCTTC. This codes for CAISAQGASYNEQFF.

The chain joins TRBV5-5 to TRBJ2-1; D remains unclear. This CDR3 region has 12 residues. The ends were cut back, 4 bases at V and 8 bases at J, with 10 bases in the middle. Germline lookup yields CDR1 SGHKS and CDR2 YYEKEE (reference sequence). The CDR3 bases are TGTGCCAGCAGCACGCTCCGGGATGAGCAGTTCTTC. It yields the protein CASSTLRDEQFF.

The chain has TRBV30 and TRBJ1-5; D is unresolved. V was trimmed by 2 bases and J by 0 bases, leaving 11 bases between them. CDR1 is GTSNPN, CDR2 SVGIG, per germline (reference sequence). The length of the CDR3 is 15 residues. The CDR3 here is CAWSNKDYSNQPQHF. CDR3 coding DNA: TGTGCCTGGAGTAATAAAGATTATAGCAATCAGCCCCAGCATTTT.

V usage is TRBV5-5 and J usage is TRBJ1-2, with no clear D. CDR1 is SGHKS, CDR2 YYEKEE, per germline (reference sequence). Deletions cut 1 base from V and 8 bases from J, with 6 bases between. This CDR3 comprises 11 residues. Written as DNA, the CDR3 is TGTGCCAGCAGCTTGCCGGCAGGCTACACCTTC. Protein: CASSLPAGYTF.

V is TRBV11-2 and J is TRBJ2-5; 8 bases map to TRBD2. The CDR3 has 16 residues. The junction had 10 bases not matched to a gene; V was cut back by 2 bases and J by 5 bases. Germline V gene sequence: CDR1 SGHAT, CDR2 FQNNGV. CDR3 nucleotides: TGTGCCAGCAGCTTACTGGACGGGAGGGGGTTCGAGACCCAGTACTTC. Protein product: CASSLLDGRGFETQYF.

The rearrangement joins TRBV7-9 to TRBJ1-2; 7 bases fit TRBD1. V shed 0 bases and J 0 bases; nucleotides not matched to a gene: 7. Looked up from germline, CDR1 is SEHNR and CDR2 is FQNEAQ (reference sequence). CDR3 size: 17 residues. CDR3 region: CASSLARRGPANYGYTF. The CDR3 coding sequence is TGTGCCAGCAGCTTAGCGCGGAGGGGGCCAGCTAACTATGGCTACACCTTC.

J is TRBJ1-4 and V is TRBV16, with 8 bases lining up with TRBD1. V gave up 6 bases and J gave up 8 bases; unmatched junction bases: 8. CDR1 is KGHSY, CDR2 FQNENV, per germline. This CDR3 region has 14 residues. CDR3: CASSPTGVLEKLFF. Here the CDR3 DNA reads TGTGCCAGCAGTCCGACAGGGGTACTCGAAAAACTGTTTTTT. Supplemented by reference TRBV16 and TRBJ1-4, the full variable domain reads GEEVAQTPKHLVRGEGQKAKLYCAPIKGHSYVFWYQQVLKNEFKFLISFQNENVFDETGMPKERFSAKCLPNSPCSLEIQATKLEDSAVYFCASSPTGVLEKLFFGSGTQLSVL.

The table lists this clone with a few counts. The rearrangement joins TRBV5-6 to TRBJ2-7, with 7 bases that match TRBD1. V shed 1 base and J 6 bases; nucleotides not matched to a gene: 4. Germline V lookup: CDR1 SGHDT, CDR2 YYEEEE. The CDR3 has 13 amino acids. The CDR3 protein is CASSLLTGFEQYF. Written as DNA, the CDR3 is TGTGCCAGCAGCTTGCTGACAGGGTTCGAGCAGTACTTC.

This clone was counted once. The V and J genes are TRBV5-6 and TRBJ1-6, with a possible D match to TRBD1 (5 bases). V gave up 2 bases and J gave up 0 bases, with 18 bases separating them. This CDR3 region has 19 residues. Germline-derived CDR1 and CDR2 are SGHDT and YYEEEE. The CDR3 region is CASSLERDSLVSYNSPLHF. CDR3 coding DNA: TGTGCCAGCAGCTTAGAAAGAGACAGCCTTGTCTCCTATAATTCACCCCTCCACTTT.

The rearrangement links TRBV4-1 to TRBJ2-1; the D gene is possibly TRBD2 (5 bases). The CDR3 is made up of 14 amino acids. The germline V gene encodes CDR1 MGHRA and CDR2 YSYEKL. The V gene lost 0 bases and the J gene lost 10 bases, with 13 bases spanning the gap. Here the CDR3 reads CASSQDPVGVEQFF. The CDR3 region has the DNA TGCGCCAGCAGCCAAGATCCCGTGGGAGTAGAGCAGTTCTTC.

The J gene is TRBJ2-3, the V gene TRBV9, with a possible D match to TRBD2 (6 bases). Germline V lookup: CDR1 SGDLS, CDR2 YYNGEE. Trimming removed 4 bases from V and 0 bases from J, with 15 bases in between. This CDR3 region has 16 residues. The DNA for the CDR3 is TGTGCCAGCAGCTCCCGGGGGAATCCTAGCACAGATACGCAGTATTTT. This encodes CASSSRGNPSTDTQYF. The full variable domain, completed using reference TRBV9 and TRBJ2-3, is DSGVTQTPKHLITATGQRVTLRCSPRSGDLSVYWYQQSLDQGLQFLIQYYNGEERAKGNILERFSAQQFPDLHSELNLSSLELGDSALYFCASSSRGNPSTDTQYFGPGTRLTVL.

The chain recombines TRBV9 with TRBJ2-1; D unclear. Deletions cut 0 bases from V and 0 bases from J, with 13 bases between. The CDR3 has 17 residues. Germline lookup yields CDR1 SGDLS and CDR2 YYNGEE. The CDR3 sequence: CASSVAIHMSSYNEQFF. DNA for the CDR3: TGTGCCAGCAGCGTAGCCATACATATGAGCTCCTACAATGAGCAGTTCTTC.

This rearrangement joins TRBV4-1 to TRBJ2-6; D not resolved. Trimming shortened V by 0 bases and J by 0 bases, and 12 bases separated the two germline ends. Germline CDR1 MGHRA, CDR2 YSYEKL. CDR3 length: 18 amino acids. CDR3 protein: CASSQDVLIHSGANVLTF. The CDR3 DNA sequence: TGCGCCAGCAGCCAAGATGTCCTTATACACTCTGGGGCCAACGTCCTGACTTTC.

V is TRBV28 and J is TRBJ1-5, with D maybe TRBD1 (5 bases). The V end lost 11 bases, the J end lost 3 bases, and 14 bases lay between the germline ends. CDR1 is MDHEN, CDR2 SYDVKM, per germline. CDR3 length: 13 amino acids. DNA of the CDR3: TGTGCCCTAGGGGCAGCCCCCAATCAGCCCCAGCATTTT. Protein product: CALGAAPNQPQHF.

This chain uses TRBV7-9 with TRBJ2-5; D gene ambiguous. Between the trimmed V and J ends, which lost 5 bases and 2 bases, there was a span of 15 bases. CDR1 is SEHNR, CDR2 FQNEAQ, per germline (reference sequence). This CDR3 is built from 15 residues. The CDR3 sequence: CASSPTLPLQETQYF. The CDR3 DNA follows: TGTGCCAGCAGCCCGACCTTACCTCTACAAGAGACCCAGTACTTC.

This chain uses TRBV4-2 with TRBJ1-2; 8 nucleotides agree with TRBD1. Germline V gene sequence: CDR1 LGHNA, CDR2 YNFKEQ. V dropped 4 bases and J dropped 8; count of bases not matched to a gene: 9. This CDR3 spans 14 amino acids. The CDR3 bases are TGTGCCAGCAGCCTACAGGACAGGGTCGAGGGCTACACCTTC. Translation: CASSLQDRVEGYTF.

The chain has TRBV15 and TRBJ2-5, with D unclear. In germline, CDR1 is LNHNV, CDR2 YYDKDF (reference sequence). The CDR3 runs to 17 residues. The V gene lost 2 bases and the J gene lost 4 bases, with 20 bases spanning the gap. The CDR3 loop is CATSRYRQDVRGETQYF. DNA for the CDR3: TGTGCCACCAGCAGATACCGTCAGGACGTTAGAGGAGAGACCCAGTACTTC.

The gene calls are TRBV5-8 and TRBJ2-3, with a weak D call TRBD2 (6 bases). Germline CDR1 is SGHTS and CDR2 is YDEGEE. The V and J ends lost 4 bases and 3 bases respectively, with 15 bases between them. The CDR3 is 15 residues long. Here the CDR3 DNA reads TGTGCCAGCAGCACCGGGACGGCGGGGACAGATACGCAGTATTTT. Its protein is CASSTGTAGTDTQYF.

CDR3 sequence reads: CASSLAGSVHNEQFF. DNA for the CDR3: TGTGCCAGCAGCTTAGCTGGGTCCGTACACAATGAGCAGTTCTTC. The chain employs TRBV11-2 and TRBJ2-1; D gene ambiguous. This CDR3 has 15 amino acids. Germline CDR1 SGHAT, CDR2 FQNNGV. The ends were cut back, 1 base at V and 5 bases at J, with 12 bases in the middle. Based on the CDR3 plus reference TRBV11-2 and TRBJ2-1, the full variable domain is EAGVAQSPRYKIIEKRQSVAFWCNPISGHATLYWYQQILGQGPKLLIQFQNNGVVDDSQLPKDRFSAERLKGVDSTLKIQPAKLEDSAVYLCASSLAGSVHNEQFFGPGTRLTVL.

The chain uses TRBV2 and TRBJ2-7; 8 bases are shared with TRBD1. Trimming took 6 bases from V and 3 from J; bases not matched to a gene: 7. This CDR3 has 14 residues. CDR1 SNHLY and CDR2 FYNNEI come from the germline V gene. For the CDR3, the DNA is TGTGCCAGCAGCGGGGACAGGTTAAGCTACGAGCAGTACTTC. It specifies CASSGDRLSYEQYF. The whole variable domain, remainder taken from reference TRBV2 and TRBJ2-7, is EPEVTQTPSHQVTQMGQEVILRCVPISNHLYFYWYRQILGQKVEFLVSFYNNEISEKSEIFDDQFSVERPDGSNFTLKIRSTKLEDSAMYFCASSGDRLSYEQYFGPGTRLTVT.

The V call is TRBV27, the J call TRBJ1-5; tentative D call: TRBD1 (5 bases). Trimming shortened V by 2 bases and J by 0 bases, and 17 bases separated the two germline ends. Germline V gene lookup returns CDR1 MNHEY and CDR2 SMNVEV (reference sequence). The length of the CDR3 is 18 residues. The CDR3 region is CASSLVGTPSYSNQPQHF. The CDR3 nucleotides read TGTGCCAGCAGTTTAGTGGGGACCCCTAGTTATAGCAATCAGCCCCAGCATTTT.

V is TRBV11-3 and J is TRBJ1-1, with D uncertain. Germline CDR1 SGHNT, CDR2 YENEEA. This CDR3 has 13 amino acids. V was cut by 5 bases and J by 3 bases, with 10 bases left in between. CDR3 sequence reads: CASSSSLDTEAFF. The DNA for the CDR3 is TGTGCCAGCAGCAGTAGCTTGGACACTGAAGCTTTCTTT.

This clone occurred a few times. The rearrangement links TRBV5-6 to TRBJ2-7; D is perhaps TRBD1 (6 bases). The CDR3 sequence is 14 residues long. V dropped 2 bases and J dropped 2 bases, with 11 bases sitting between them. Germline V gene sequence: CDR1 SGHDT, CDR2 YYEEEE. CDR3 sequence: CASSLLTGPYEQYF. The CDR3 DNA reads as TGTGCCAGCAGCTTACTGACAGGTCCCTACGAGCAGTACTTC.

V gene TRBV9 combines with J gene TRBJ2-2; the D gene is possibly TRBD2 (6 bases). CDR1 and CDR2 (germline): SGDLS, YYNGEE. V was cut by 3 bases and J by 10 bases, with 10 bases left in between. The CDR3 contains 12 residues. In DNA, the CDR3 is TGTGCCAGCAGCGGGCGGGGCGCGGAGCTGTTTTTT. Translated: CASSGRGAELFF.